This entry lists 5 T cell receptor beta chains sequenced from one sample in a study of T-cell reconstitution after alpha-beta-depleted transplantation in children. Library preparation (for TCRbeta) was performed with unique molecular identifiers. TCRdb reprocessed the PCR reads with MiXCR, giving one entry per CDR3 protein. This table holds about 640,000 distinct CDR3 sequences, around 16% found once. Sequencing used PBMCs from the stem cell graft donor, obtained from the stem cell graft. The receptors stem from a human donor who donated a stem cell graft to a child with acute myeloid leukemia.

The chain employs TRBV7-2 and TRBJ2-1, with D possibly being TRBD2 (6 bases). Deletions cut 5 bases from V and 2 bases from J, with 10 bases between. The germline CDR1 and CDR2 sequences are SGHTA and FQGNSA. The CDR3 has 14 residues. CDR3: CASSIRTTYNEQFF. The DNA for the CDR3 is TGTGCCAGCAGCATCCGGACTACCTACAATGAGCAGTTCTTC.

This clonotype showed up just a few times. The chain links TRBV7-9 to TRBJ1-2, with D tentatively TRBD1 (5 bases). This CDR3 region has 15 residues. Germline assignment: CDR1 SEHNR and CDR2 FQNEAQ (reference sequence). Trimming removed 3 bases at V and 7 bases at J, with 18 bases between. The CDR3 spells CASSFLTPGQGGYTF. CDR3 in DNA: TGTGCCAGCAGCTTTTTGACGCCGGGCCAGGGTGGCTACACCTTC.

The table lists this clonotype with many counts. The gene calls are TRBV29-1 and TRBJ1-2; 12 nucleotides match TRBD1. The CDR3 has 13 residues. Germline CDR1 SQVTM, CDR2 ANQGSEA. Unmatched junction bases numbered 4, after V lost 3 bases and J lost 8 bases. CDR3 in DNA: TGCAGCGTTGACGGGGACAGGGGGCCAGGCTACACCTTC. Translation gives CSVDGDRGPGYTF. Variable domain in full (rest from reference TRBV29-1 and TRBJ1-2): SAVISQKPSRDICQRGTSLTIQCQVDSQVTMMFWYRQQPGQSLTLIATANQGSEATYESGFVIDKFPISRPNLTFSTLTVSNMSPEDSSIYLCSVDGDRGPGYTFGSGTRLTVV.

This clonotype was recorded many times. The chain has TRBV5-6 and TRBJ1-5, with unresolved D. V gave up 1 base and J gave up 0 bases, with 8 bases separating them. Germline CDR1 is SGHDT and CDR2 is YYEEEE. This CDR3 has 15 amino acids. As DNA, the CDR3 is TGTGCCAGCAGCTTGATGGGGTATAGCAATCAGCCCCAGCATTTT. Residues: CASSLMGYSNQPQHF.

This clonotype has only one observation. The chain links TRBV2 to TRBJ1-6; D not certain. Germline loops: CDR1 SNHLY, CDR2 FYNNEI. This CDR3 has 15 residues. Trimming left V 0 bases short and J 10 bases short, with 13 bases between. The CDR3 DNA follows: TGTGCCAGCAGTGAAGCCCGTTCCATCGGGTCACCCCTCCACTTT. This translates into CASSEARSIGSPLHF.